Following are 15 T cell receptor beta chains from one sample sequenced in a study of response to subunit inactivated influenza vaccine. From the RT-PCR reads, TCRdb called clonotypes with MiXCR, one entry per CDR3 protein. The data show about 650,000 distinct CDR3 sequences, with around 14% seen just once and 11% held by the top ten. The specimen was PBMCs from blood, collected roughly 13 days after vaccination. Receptors originate from a man aged 45-65 years who received an inactivated influenza vaccine.

This clonotype was seen only a few times. The chain uses TRBV14 and TRBJ2-3; D gene unclear. Germline values: CDR1 SGHDN, CDR2 FVKESK. CDR3 length equals 12 residues. V shed 3 bases and J shed 6 bases, with 7 bases lying between them. CDR3 sequence: CASSQDWDTQYF. CDR3 sequence (DNA): TGTGCCAGCAGCCAGGATTGGGATACGCAGTATTTT.

In nucleotides, the CDR3 is TGCAGTGCTAGAAAAAGGGCGGGATGGGATGAGCAGTTCTTC. It encodes CSARKRAGWDEQFF. The chain links TRBV20-1 to TRBJ2-1; the D gene is possibly TRBD2 (6 bases). Trimming took off 2 bases at V and 8 bases at J, with 16 bases between the two ends. Germline CDR1 DFQATT, CDR2 SNEGSKA (reference sequence). This CDR3 has 14 amino acids.

The V gene is TRBV4-3, the J gene TRBJ2-7; 7 nucleotides line up with TRBD1. CDR1 and CDR2 from the germline V gene are LGHNA and YSLEER. This CDR3 region has 14 residues. The J segment lost 3 bases and the V segment lost 0 bases, leaving 2 bases of the junction unmatched. CDR3 DNA sequence: TGCGCCAGCAGCCAAGATTGGGACAGCTACGAGCAGTACTTC. Translated: CASSQDWDSYEQYF.

The gene calls are TRBV20-1 and TRBJ2-1; 8 nucleotides agree with TRBD2. Germline assignment: CDR1 DFQATT and CDR2 SNEGSKA (reference sequence). The CDR3 spans 12 residues. With 3 bases clipped from V and 10 bases from J, the junction kept 5 bases outside the gene matches. The CDR3 spells CSASGGALEQFF. The CDR3 bases are TGCAGTGCTAGCGGGGGGGCATTGGAGCAGTTCTTC.

The DNA for the CDR3 is TGTGCCAGCAGTTACGAGAGACGGGGTTCACCCCTCCACTTT. Translation gives CASSYERRGSPLHF. The rearrangement uses TRBV6-5 and TRBJ1-6, with D unclear. V was clipped by 2 bases and J by 9 bases, with 11 bases between them. Looked up from germline, CDR1 is MNHEY and CDR2 is SVGAGI. This CDR3 is built from 14 residues.

The sample holds one count of this clonotype. The chain is built from TRBV4-1 and TRBJ2-1, with 8 bases matching TRBD2. Germline V gives CDR1 MGHRA, CDR2 YSYEKL. The J segment lost 3 bases and the V segment lost 7 bases, leaving 11 bases of the junction unmatched. The CDR3 runs 16 residues. The CDR3 coding sequence is TGCGCCAGCATCTCTGGCGGGGGGATCATCTACAATGAGCAGTTCTTC. Translating it yields CASISGGGIIYNEQFF.

The CDR3: CAKSETQYF. The CDR3 DNA follows: TGTGCCAAGAGTGAGACCCAGTACTTC. The chain joins TRBV7-2 to TRBJ2-5; no reliable D call. Trimming stripped 10 bases from V and 5 bases from J, with 5 bases between. Germline CDR1 and CDR2: SGHTA and FQGNSA. This CDR3 region has 9 residues.

The gene calls are TRBV5-1 and TRBJ2-6; the D gene is possibly TRBD2 (6 bases). The germline V gene encodes CDR1 SGHRS and CDR2 YFSETQ. Trimming took off 1 base at V and 9 bases at J, with 14 bases between the two ends. The CDR3 consists of 15 residues. The CDR3 DNA reads TGCGCCAGCAGCTTGAGTCCGACGGAGGGCAACGTCCTGACTTTC. It encodes CASSLSPTEGNVLTF.

This clonotype was observed a few times. The chain couples TRBV6-1 to TRBJ2-7, with a weak D call TRBD1 (5 bases). Trimming shortened V by 6 bases and J by 2 bases, and 11 bases separated the two germline ends. Germline assignment: CDR1 MNHNS and CDR2 SASEGT. The CDR3 has 13 residues. Written as DNA, the CDR3 is TGTGCCAGCAGGGACATCAGGGCCTACGAGCAGTACTTC. Translated, it gives CASRDIRAYEQYF.

The J gene is TRBJ2-7, the V gene TRBV5-6; the D gene is possibly TRBD1 (6 bases). The germline V and J ends were trimmed by 0 bases and 13 bases, with 17 bases remaining between them. Per the germline V gene, CDR1 is SGHDT and CDR2 is YYEEEE. The CDR3 sequence is 13 residues long. The CDR3 DNA reads TGTGCCAGCAGCTTGGGGTCAACAGGGATGGAATACTTC. Translated: CASSLGSTGMEYF.

This clonotype occurred many times. The gene calls are TRBV3-1 and TRBJ2-7; unclear D gene. The germline gives CDR1 LGHDT, CDR2 YNNKEL (reference sequence). The CDR3 spans 11 residues. The V end lost 1 base, the J end lost 7 bases, and 5 bases lay between the germline ends. The CDR3 nucleotides are TGTGCCAGCAGCCAAGGGGGAGAGCAGTACTTC. Translating it yields CASSQGGEQYF.

This clonotype came up many times. The chain joins TRBV7-9 to TRBJ2-3, with D tentatively TRBD2 (5 bases). Germline CDR1 SEHNR, CDR2 FQNEAQ (reference sequence). V lost 5 bases and J lost 0, with 18 bases in between. This CDR3 has 17 residues. CDR3 bases: TGTGCCAGCAGCCCGCGTGAACGGGAAAATAGCACAGATACGCAGTATTTT. This sequence encodes CASSPRERENSTDTQYF.

This clonotype appeared once. V is TRBV10-1 and J is TRBJ1-2; possible D gene TRBD1, 5 bases. The V and J ends lost 2 bases and 5 bases respectively, with 9 bases between them. This CDR3 is built from 13 residues. Germline assignment: CDR1 WNHNN and CDR2 SYGVQD (reference sequence). The CDR3 here is CASSEGTGYGYTF. In nucleotides, the CDR3 is TGCGCCAGCAGTGAGGGAACAGGATATGGCTACACCTTC.

This chain links TRBV27 with TRBJ1-1, with TRBD1 matching over 7 bases. This CDR3 region has 17 residues. With V trimmed by 5 bases and J by 0 bases, 12 bases remained unmatched. Germline CDR1 is MNHEY and CDR2 is SMNVEV (reference sequence). CDR3 in DNA: TGTGCCAGCAGTCTCGACAGGGATCCCCTCATGAACACTGAAGCTTTCTTT. As protein: CASSLDRDPLMNTEAFF.

V is TRBV6-5 and J is TRBJ1-6; 9 nucleotides agree with TRBD1. Germline V gene lookup returns CDR1 MNHEY and CDR2 SVGAGI. The CDR3 is 17 residues long. V dropped 2 bases and J dropped 6; count of bases not matched to a gene: 8. DNA for the CDR3: TGTGCCAGCAGTTACAACAGGGGGCTAGTGGGTAATTCACCCCTCCACTTT. It codes for CASSYNRGLVGNSPLHF.